This TCR beta chain originates from a study of cytomegalovirus exposure and HLA in healthy donors. General observations from the study: Among the sequence variants, a highly shared cluster was likely an artifact of sequencing. Analysis performed later showed TCR beta chains linked to HLA being more clonally expanded than equally common others.

On this clone: Its antigen remains unidentified.

V lost 1 base to trimming and J lost 0 bases, with 10 bases between them. The V gene's germline CDR1 is LNHDA and CDR2 SQIVND (reference sequence). This CDR3 comprises 16 residues. With 60 Vbeta and 13 Jbeta primers, the PCR was carried out. The method was immunoSEQ multiplex PCR; TCRdb's version includes in-frame clones alone and lacks a portion of them. This table holds about 69,000 clones, about 76% found once. Nominal health characterized the donors when sampled, though unrecorded immune exposures were likely. The sequenced sample was PBMCs. The chain has TRBV19 and TRBJ2-1, with D hard to call. The clonotype was recovered from a man aged 18 to 29 in good health and CMV-seronegative. The chain's CDR3 is CASSIGGAHSYNEQFF. DNA for the CDR3: TGTGCCAGTAGTATAGGTGGAGCGCACTCCTACAATGAGCAGTTCTTC. The entire variable domain, with the rest obtained from reference TRBV19 and TRBJ2-1, is as follows: DGGITQSPKYLFRKEGQNVTLSCEQNLNHDAMYWYRQDPGQGLRLIYYSQIVNDFQKGDIAEGYSVSREKKESFPLTVTSAQKNPTAFYLCASSIGGAHSYNEQFFGPGTRLTVL.